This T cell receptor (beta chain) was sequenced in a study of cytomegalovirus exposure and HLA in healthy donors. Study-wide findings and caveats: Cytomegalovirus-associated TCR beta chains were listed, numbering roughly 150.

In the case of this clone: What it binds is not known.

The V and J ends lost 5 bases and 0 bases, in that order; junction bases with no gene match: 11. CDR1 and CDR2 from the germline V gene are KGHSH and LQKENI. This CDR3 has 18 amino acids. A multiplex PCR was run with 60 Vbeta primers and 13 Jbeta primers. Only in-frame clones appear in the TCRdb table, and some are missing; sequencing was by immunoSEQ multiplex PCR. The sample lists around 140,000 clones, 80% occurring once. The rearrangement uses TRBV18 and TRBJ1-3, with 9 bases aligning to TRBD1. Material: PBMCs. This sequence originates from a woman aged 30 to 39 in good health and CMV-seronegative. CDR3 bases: TGTGCCAGCTCATCCCTTACCCGGGACAGGGACTCTGGAAACACCATATATTTT. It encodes CASSSLTRDRDSGNTIYF.